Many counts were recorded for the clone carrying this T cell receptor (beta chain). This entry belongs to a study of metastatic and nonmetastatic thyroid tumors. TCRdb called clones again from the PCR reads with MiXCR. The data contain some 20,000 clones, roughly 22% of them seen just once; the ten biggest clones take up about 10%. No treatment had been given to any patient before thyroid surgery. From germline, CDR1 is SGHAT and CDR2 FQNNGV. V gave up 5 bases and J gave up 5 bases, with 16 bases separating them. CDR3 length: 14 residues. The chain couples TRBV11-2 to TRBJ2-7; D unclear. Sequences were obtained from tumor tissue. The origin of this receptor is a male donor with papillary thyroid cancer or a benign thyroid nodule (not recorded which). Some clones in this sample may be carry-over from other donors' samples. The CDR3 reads CASSRASQLNEQYF. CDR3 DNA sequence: TGTGCCAGCAGCCGCGCCAGCCAACTCAACGAGCAGTACTTC.